The TCR beta chain under discussion was sequenced for a study of blood T cell repertoires in COVID-19. Whole-study context: The United States, Italy and Spain were the sources of the acute and convalescent COVID-19 samples. The cDNA or gDNA used as material had been derived from T cells, B-cell-depleted T cells, or PBMCs.

Germline V gene sequence: CDR1 SGHRS, CDR2 YFSETQ. V gave up 2 bases and J gave up 0 bases; unmatched junction bases: 2. The CDR3 is 15 amino acids. Study processing details: Reference gene primer amplification gave estimated nucleated cell counts. Assay: immunoSEQ multiplex PCR; the TCRdb copy retains only in-frame clones and omits some. The V and J calls and clone size were taken over from that table, and D and trimming were inferred from the DNA. The sample includes approximately 240,000 clones, 75% to 85% of them seen just once. This clonotype was obtained from a human donor in a cohort sampled during active COVID-19. Sequenced input: peripheral blood. V is TRBV5-1 and J is TRBJ2-5, with 9 bases that match TRBD1. The CDR3 region has the DNA TGCGCCAGCAGCTTACAGGGGGCGTACCAAGAGACCCAGTACTTC. Protein: CASSLQGAYQETQYF.